These T cell receptor beta chains were read from a single sample in a study of early T cells in non-severe SARS-CoV-2 infection. TCRdb analysed the 5' RACE reads with MiXCR anew, one entry per CDR3 protein. The sample holds some 30,000 distinct CDR3 sequences, 4.1% seen once. The sequencing input was whole blood. These receptors were collected from an adult who was a healthcare worker with PCR-confirmed SARS-CoV-2 infection or an uninfected control (not recorded which). CDR3s include the opening cysteine and the closing phenylalanine or tryptophan. A D gene is named only where the DNA matches it firmly. Clone size, where shown, is once, few, many, or a class for clones that have expanded.

TRBD2 | 15 | many | TRBJ2-5 | TRBV12-3/TRBV12-4 | CASSRVAGIQETQYF | TGTGCCAGCAGCCGGGTAGCGGGGATCCAAGAGACCCAGTACTTC
TRBD1 | 16 | large | TRBJ1-5 | TRBV7-2 | CASSLVVTGGYQPQHF | TGTGCCAGCAGCTTAGTGGTGACAGGGGGCTATCAGCCCCAGCATTTT
NA | 14 | medium-sized | TRBJ1-3 | TRBV7-9 | CASSLVSYPDTIYF | TGTGCCAGCAGCTTAGTCTCCTATCCGGACACCATATATTTT
NA | 11 | few | TRBJ2-1 | TRBV12-3/TRBV12-4 | CASSFLAVRFF | TGTGCCAGCAGTTTCCTGGCAGTGAGATTCTTC
NA | 16 | NA | TRBJ1-1 | TRBV15 | CATSRGGLAGLGEAFF | TGTGCCACCAGCAGAGGGGGGTTAGCAGGCCTCGGCGAAGCTTTCTTT
TRBD1 | 15 | few | TRBJ2-3 | TRBV28 | CASSPGTGGEDTQYF | TGTGCCAGCAGCCCCGGGACAGGGGGAGAGGATACGCAGTATTTT
NA | 13 | many | TRBJ2-5 | TRBV4-1 | CASSQAGFGAQYF | TGCGCCAGCAGCCAAGCAGGTTTCGGGGCCCAGTACTTC
TRBD2 | 16 | many | TRBJ2-3 | TRBV10-3 | CAISRSRGGATDTQYF | TGTGCCATCAGCCGAAGCCGCGGGGGGGCCACAGATACGCAGTATTTT
NA | 14 | NA | TRBJ1-2 | TRBV12-3/TRBV12-4 | CASSPDRLHYGYTF | TGTGCCAGCAGCCCTGACAGGCTCCACTATGGCTACACCTTC
NA | 16 | many | TRBJ2-7 | TRBV5-4 | CASSRTGGRGSYEQYF | TGTGCCAGCAGCCGGACAGGCGGGAGAGGTTCCTACGAGCAGTACTTC
NA | 15 | many | TRBJ2-1 | TRBV9 | CASSVQGGLYNEQFF | TGTGCCAGCAGCGTACAGGGGGGCCTATACAATGAGCAGTTCTTC
TRBD1 | 15 | many | TRBJ1-1 | TRBV7-6 | CASSSETGLGTEAFF | TGTGCCAGCAGCTCGGAGACAGGGTTGGGGACTGAAGCTTTCTTT
TRBD1 | 14 | NA | TRBJ2-1 | TRBV29-1 | CSVGQGTEYNEQFF | TGCAGCGTGGGGCAGGGGACAGAATACAATGAGCAGTTCTTC
NA | 16 | many | TRBJ1-6 | TRBV14 | CASSQDVGNVNSPLHF | TGTGCCAGCAGCCAAGATGTTGGTAACGTTAATTCACCCCTCCACTTT
NA | 13 | few | TRBJ1-2 | TRBV7-9 | CASSIEVPSGYTF | TGTGCCAGCAGCATTGAGGTCCCCTCTGGCTACACCTTC
TRBD1 | 15 | many | TRBJ2-5 | TRBV7-7 | CASSLVAQGAETQYF | TGTGCTAGCAGCTTGGTTGCACAGGGGGCCGAGACCCAGTACTTC
TRBD2 | 20 | many | TRBJ2-2 | TRBV28 | CASSSQIIPSGGLGTGELFF | TGTGCCAGCAGTTCACAGATTATCCCTAGCGGGGGACTAGGCACCGGGGAGCTGTTTTTT
NA | 17 | many | TRBJ1-2 | TRBV6-5 | CASSYSRTRGHNYGYTF | TGTGCCAGCAGTTACTCTCGGACTAGAGGGCATAACTATGGCTACACCTTC
NA | 11 | many | TRBJ2-5 | TRBV2 | CASMWRETQYF | TGTGCCAGCATGTGGCGTGAGACCCAGTACTTC
NA | 13 | many | TRBJ1-2 | TRBV30 | CAWQHRGSYGYTF | TGTGCCTGGCAACACCGGGGTAGCTATGGCTACACCTTC
NA | 18 | many | TRBJ2-6 | TRBV12-3/TRBV12-4 | CASSPRTDLFTGANVLTF | TGTGCCAGCAGCCCAAGGACTGACCTCTTTACTGGGGCCAACGTCCTGACTTTC
NA | 13 | many | TRBJ2-7 | TRBV29-1 | CSVTTPRTYEQYF | TGCAGCGTCACCACCCCGAGAACCTACGAGCAGTACTTC
TRBD1 | 13 | many | TRBJ1-4 | TRBV20-1 | CSARQGAREKLFF | TGCAGTGCTAGACAGGGGGCGAGGGAAAAACTGTTTTTT
NA | 14 | many | TRBJ2-1 | TRBV15 | CATSGGSSYNEQFF | TGTGCCACCAGCGGAGGGAGCTCCTACAATGAGCAGTTCTTC
TRBD2 | 14 | many | TRBJ2-1 | TRBV6-1 | CASTFSSGTGEQFF | TGTGCCAGCACGTTTTCCAGCGGGACGGGTGAGCAGTTCTTC
NA | 14 | many | TRBJ2-5 | TRBV7-7 | CASSFYGLGETQYF | TGTGCTAGCAGCTTCTACGGGCTTGGAGAGACCCAGTACTTC
NA | 15 | many | TRBJ2-3 | TRBV7-8 | CASSTQRGGTDTQYF | TGTGCCAGCAGCACCCAGAGGGGGGGCACAGATACGCAGTATTTT
NA | 17 | many | TRBJ2-3 | TRBV28 | CASSEFTGSLGTDTQYF | TGTGCCAGCAGTGAATTCACAGGGTCACTGGGCACAGATACGCAGTATTTT
TRBD2 | 17 | many | TRBJ2-7 | TRBV6-5 | CASSYSTGVAGAYEQYF | TGTGCCAGCAGTTACTCAACCGGGGTAGCGGGGGCATACGAGCAGTACTTC
TRBD1 | 12 | many | TRBJ2-7 | TRBV25-1 | CASSTGPHEQYF | TGTGCCAGTTCGACAGGGCCCCACGAGCAGTACTTC
NA | 15 | many | TRBJ2-7 | TRBV6-2/TRBV6-3 | CASSTFRDIDYEQYF | TGTGCCAGCAGTACCTTCCGGGACATAGACTACGAGCAGTACTTC
TRBD2 | 15 | many | TRBJ2-3 | TRBV9 | CASSVWGSGGDTQYF | TGTGCCAGCAGCGTATGGGGTAGCGGGGGAGATACGCAGTATTTT
NA | 16 | many | TRBJ2-1 | TRBV24-1 | CATSDPQAGTYNEQFF | TGTGCCACCAGTGATCCCCAAGCAGGGACCTACAATGAGCAGTTCTTC
NA | 16 | NA | TRBJ1-3 | TRBV11-2 | CASSPNYWWSGNTIYF | TGTGCCAGCAGCCCGAACTATTGGTGGTCTGGAAACACCATATATTTT
TRBD1 | 17 | many | TRBJ1-4 | TRBV11-2 | CASSWTGSGATNEKLFF | TGTGCCAGCAGCTGGACAGGGAGCGGGGCAACTAATGAAAAACTGTTTTTT
NA | 22 | many | TRBJ1-3 | TRBV12-3/TRBV12-4 | CASSSHYDTGAFGGPSGNTIYF | TGTGCCAGCAGTTCCCACTACGATACCGGGGCGTTCGGTGGTCCATCTGGAAACACCATATATTTT
NA | 15 | NA | TRBJ2-2 | TRBV5-1 | CASSLERINLGELFF | TGCGCCAGCAGCTTGGAAAGAATTAACCTCGGGGAGCTGTTTTTT
NA | 13 | many | TRBJ2-1 | TRBV29-1 | CSQGGGGYNEQFF | TGCAGCCAAGGAGGGGGGGGCTACAATGAGCAGTTCTTC
NA | 15 | NA | TRBJ1-1 | TRBV13 | CASSLGGNGGTEAFF | TGTGCCAGCAGCTTAGGAGGAAACGGGGGCACTGAAGCTTTCTTT
NA | 17 | NA | TRBJ2-2 | TRBV2 | CASNGGPEEKNTGELFF | TGTGCCAGCAACGGGGGGCCCGAGGAAAAGAACACCGGGGAGCTGTTTTTT
NA | 16 | many | TRBJ1-2 | TRBV19 | CASPYLHPGSWCGYTF | TGTGCCAGTCCCTATCTCCACCCCGGGAGCTGGTGTGGCTACACCTTC
NA | 17 | many | TRBJ2-3 | TRBV14 | CASSQSQDSLVSDTQYF | TGTGCCAGCAGCCAAAGTCAGGACTCCTTGGTATCGGATACGCAGTATTTT
NA | 13 | many | TRBJ2-5 | TRBV28 | CASSLGPGRTQYF | TGTGCCAGCAGCTTAGGCCCCGGGCGGACCCAGTACTTC
TRBD1 | 14 | few | TRBJ1-6 | TRBV20-1 | CSARPGQESTPLHF | TGCAGTGCGCGACCTGGACAGGAGTCTACACCCCTCCACTTT